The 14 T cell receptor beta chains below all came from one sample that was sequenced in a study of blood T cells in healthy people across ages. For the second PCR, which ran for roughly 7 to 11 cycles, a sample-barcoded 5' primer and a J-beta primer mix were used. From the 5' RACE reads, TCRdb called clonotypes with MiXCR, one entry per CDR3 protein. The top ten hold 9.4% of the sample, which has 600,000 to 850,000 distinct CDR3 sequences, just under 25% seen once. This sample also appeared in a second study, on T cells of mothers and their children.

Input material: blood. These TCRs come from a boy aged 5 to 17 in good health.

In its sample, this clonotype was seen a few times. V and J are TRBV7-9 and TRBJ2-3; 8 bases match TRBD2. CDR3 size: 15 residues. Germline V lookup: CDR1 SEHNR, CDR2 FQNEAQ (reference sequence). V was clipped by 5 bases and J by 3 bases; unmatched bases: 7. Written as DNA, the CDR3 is TGTGCCAGCAGCCCGGGACTAGGGACGACAGATACGCAGTATTTT. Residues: CASSPGLGTTDTQYF.

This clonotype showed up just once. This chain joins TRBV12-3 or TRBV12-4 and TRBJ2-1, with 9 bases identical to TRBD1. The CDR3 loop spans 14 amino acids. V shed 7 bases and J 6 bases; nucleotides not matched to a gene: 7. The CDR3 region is CASTLDRGFNEQFF. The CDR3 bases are TGTGCCAGCACCCTGGACAGGGGATTCAATGAGCAGTTCTTC.

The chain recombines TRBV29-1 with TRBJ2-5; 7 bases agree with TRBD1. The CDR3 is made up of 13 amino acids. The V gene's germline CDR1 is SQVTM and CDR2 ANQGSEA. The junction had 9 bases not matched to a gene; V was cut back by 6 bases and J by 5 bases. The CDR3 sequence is CSVQTGTVETQYF. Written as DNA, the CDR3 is TGCAGCGTCCAAACCGGGACAGTGGAGACCCAGTACTTC.

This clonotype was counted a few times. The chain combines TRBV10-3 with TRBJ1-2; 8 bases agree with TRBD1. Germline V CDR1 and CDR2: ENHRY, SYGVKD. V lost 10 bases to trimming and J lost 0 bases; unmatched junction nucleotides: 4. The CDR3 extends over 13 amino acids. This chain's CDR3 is CATSGGTNYGYTF. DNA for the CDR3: TGTGCCACCTCAGGGGGCACTAACTATGGCTACACCTTC.

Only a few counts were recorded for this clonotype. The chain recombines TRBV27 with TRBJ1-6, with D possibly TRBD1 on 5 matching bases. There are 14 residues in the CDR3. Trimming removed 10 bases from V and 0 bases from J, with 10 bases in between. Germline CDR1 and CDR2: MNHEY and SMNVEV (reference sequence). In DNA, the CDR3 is TGTGCCACCCGACAGAGCTCCTATAATTCACCCCTCCACTTT. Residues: CATRQSSYNSPLHF.

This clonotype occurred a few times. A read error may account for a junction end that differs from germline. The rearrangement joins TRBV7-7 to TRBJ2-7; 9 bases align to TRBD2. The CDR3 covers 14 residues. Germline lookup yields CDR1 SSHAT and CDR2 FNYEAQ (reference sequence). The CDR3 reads CASSSSGTSIEQYF. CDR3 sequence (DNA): TGTGCTAGCAGCTCTTCCGGGACTAGCATCGAGCAGTACTTC.

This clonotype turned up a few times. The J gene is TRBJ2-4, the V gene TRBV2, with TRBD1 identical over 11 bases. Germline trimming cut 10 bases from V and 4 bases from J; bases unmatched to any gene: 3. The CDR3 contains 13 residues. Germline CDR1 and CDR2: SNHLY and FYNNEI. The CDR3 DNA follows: TGTGCCACCGGGGACAGGGGGAAAAACATTCAGTACTTC. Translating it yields CATGDRGKNIQYF.

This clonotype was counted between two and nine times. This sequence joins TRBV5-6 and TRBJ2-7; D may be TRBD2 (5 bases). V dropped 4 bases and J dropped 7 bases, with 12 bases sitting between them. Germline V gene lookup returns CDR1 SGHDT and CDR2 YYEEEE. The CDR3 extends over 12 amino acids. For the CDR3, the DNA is TGTGCCAGCAGCGCCGGAGGCCTTGAGCAGTACTTC. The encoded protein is CASSAGGLEQYF. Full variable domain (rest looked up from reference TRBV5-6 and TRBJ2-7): DAGVTQSPTHLIKTRGQQVTLRCSPKSGHDTVSWYQQALGQGPQFIFQYYEEEERQRGNFPDRFSGHQFPNYSSELNVNALLLGDSALYLCASSAGGLEQYFGPGTRLTVT.

This CDR3 reads CASSEGFSSNQPQHF. The DNA for the CDR3 is TGTGCCAGCAGTGAGGGGTTCTCTAGCAATCAGCCCCAGCATTTT. This chain uses TRBV2 with TRBJ1-5; unclear D gene. The V end was cut by 3 bases, the J end by 0 bases, with 9 bases between. Germline assignment: CDR1 SNHLY and CDR2 FYNNEI. The CDR3 loop spans 15 amino acids.

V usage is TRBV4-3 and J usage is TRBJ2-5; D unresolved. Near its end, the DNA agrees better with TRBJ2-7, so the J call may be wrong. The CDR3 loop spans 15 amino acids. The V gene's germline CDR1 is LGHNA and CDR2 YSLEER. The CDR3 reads CASSQDVGAGYEQYF. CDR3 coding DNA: TGCGCCAGCAGCCAAGATGTTGGAGCAGGCTACGAGCAGTACTTC.

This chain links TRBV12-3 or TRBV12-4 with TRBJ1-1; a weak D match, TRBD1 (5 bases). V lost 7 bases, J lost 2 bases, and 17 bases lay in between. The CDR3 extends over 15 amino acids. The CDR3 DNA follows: TGTGCCAGCAAAGGGGAGCCGGAGCCAAACACTGAAGCTTTCTTT. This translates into CASKGEPEPNTEAFF.

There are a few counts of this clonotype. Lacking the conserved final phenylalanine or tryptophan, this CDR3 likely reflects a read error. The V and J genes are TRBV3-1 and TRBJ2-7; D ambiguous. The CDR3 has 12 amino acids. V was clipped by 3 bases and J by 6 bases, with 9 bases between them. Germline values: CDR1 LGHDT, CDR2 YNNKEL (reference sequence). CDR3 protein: CASSHVSREQYL. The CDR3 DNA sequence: TGTGCCAGCAGCCACGTTTCCCGCGAGCAGTACCTC.

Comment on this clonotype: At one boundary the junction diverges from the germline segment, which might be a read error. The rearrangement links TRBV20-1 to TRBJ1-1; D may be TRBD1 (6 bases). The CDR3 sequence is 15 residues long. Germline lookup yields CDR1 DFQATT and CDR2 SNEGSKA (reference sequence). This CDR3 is CSARGFGRGETEAFF. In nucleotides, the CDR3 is TGCAGTGCTAGGGGTTTTGGCAGGGGTGAAACTGAAGCGTTCTTT.

The CDR3 spells CASSQGTATPNYGYTF. In DNA, the CDR3 is TGTGCCAGCAGCCAGGGGACAGCGACTCCTAACTATGGCTACACCTTC. The rearrangement joins TRBV7-9 to TRBJ1-2; 7 positions agree with TRBD1. Germline CDR1 reads SEHNR; CDR2 reads FQNEAQ (reference sequence). The CDR3 has 16 residues. J was trimmed by 0 bases and V by 5 bases; bases with no gene match: 9.